This T cell receptor beta chain was documented in a study of T cells in Graves' hyperthyroidism and ophthalmopathy. Looked up from germline, CDR1 is GTSNPN and CDR2 is SVGIG (reference sequence). The CDR3 runs to 11 residues. This clonotype was detected many times. A junction end diverges from the germline sequence, so it may reflect a read error. Amplified TCR beta CDR3 regions derived from RNA transcripts. During a first-round RT-PCR of the TCR CDR3, the HTBI primer set was used. MiXCR was run by TCRdb on the multiplex PCR reads, yielding one entry per CDR3 protein. The repertoire holds about 250,000 distinct CDR3 sequences, with roughly 15% as singletons.

The specimen sequenced was blood. The sequence came from a woman aged 45-60 years with Graves' hyperthyroidism that later progressed to Graves' ophthalmopathy. The J gene is TRBJ2-3, the V gene TRBV30; D gene unclear. The CDR3 coding sequence is TGTGCCTGGAGTAGCATAGATACGCAGTATTTT. Protein sequence: CAWSSIDTQYF.